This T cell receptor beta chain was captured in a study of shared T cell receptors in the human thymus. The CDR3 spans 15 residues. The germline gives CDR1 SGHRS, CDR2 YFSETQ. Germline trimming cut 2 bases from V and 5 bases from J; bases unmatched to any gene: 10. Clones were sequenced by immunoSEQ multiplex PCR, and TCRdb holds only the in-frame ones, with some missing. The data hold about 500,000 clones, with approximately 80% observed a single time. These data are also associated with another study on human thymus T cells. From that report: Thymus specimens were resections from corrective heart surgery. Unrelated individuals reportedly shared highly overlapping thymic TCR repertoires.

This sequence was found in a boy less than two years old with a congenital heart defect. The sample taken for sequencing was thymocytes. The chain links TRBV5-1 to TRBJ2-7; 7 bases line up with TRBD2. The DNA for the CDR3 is TGCGCCAGCAGCTTCGTGGATCTAGCGGTTCACGAGCAGTACTTC. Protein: CASSFVDLAVHEQYF.